This T cell receptor beta chain was identified during a study of a mutant IDH1 vaccine in newly diagnosed glioma. Looking at the study overall: The initiation of vaccination occurred 4-6 weeks after radiotherapy alone, or with temozolomide cycles. Before enrollment, the patients had been treated with radiotherapy alone, temozolomide alone, or both together. Most of them had received both.

Assay used: immunoSEQ multiplex PCR; TCRdb lists only in-frame clones, some missing. In the table there are about 21,000 clones, nearly 90% of which are singletons. This clone was recorded only once. Its antigen is unidentified. Sample time point: week 11, during vaccination. Doses of 300 ug of mutant IDH1 20-mer peptide were given with topical imiquimod. Newly diagnosed WHO grade 3 or 4 IDH1-mutant, ATRX-lost astrocytomas were identified in the donors. The germline V gene encodes CDR1 MGHRA and CDR2 YSYEKL. This CDR3 has 17 amino acids. Trimming removed 1 base from V and 2 bases from J; junction bases left unmatched: 6. General study points: Most patients, around 93%, showed vaccine-induced immune responses.

The sample was PBMCs, taken from a glioma patient whose treatment included an IDH1 peptide vaccine. This receptor was obtained from a woman aged 40 to 55 with glioma. The chain joins TRBV4-1 to TRBJ2-1; 9 positions agree with TRBD2. As DNA, the CDR3 is TGCGCCAGCAGCCAAGTCACGGGACTAGCAACCTACAATGAGCAGTTCTTC. Translation gives CASSQVTGLATYNEQFF.